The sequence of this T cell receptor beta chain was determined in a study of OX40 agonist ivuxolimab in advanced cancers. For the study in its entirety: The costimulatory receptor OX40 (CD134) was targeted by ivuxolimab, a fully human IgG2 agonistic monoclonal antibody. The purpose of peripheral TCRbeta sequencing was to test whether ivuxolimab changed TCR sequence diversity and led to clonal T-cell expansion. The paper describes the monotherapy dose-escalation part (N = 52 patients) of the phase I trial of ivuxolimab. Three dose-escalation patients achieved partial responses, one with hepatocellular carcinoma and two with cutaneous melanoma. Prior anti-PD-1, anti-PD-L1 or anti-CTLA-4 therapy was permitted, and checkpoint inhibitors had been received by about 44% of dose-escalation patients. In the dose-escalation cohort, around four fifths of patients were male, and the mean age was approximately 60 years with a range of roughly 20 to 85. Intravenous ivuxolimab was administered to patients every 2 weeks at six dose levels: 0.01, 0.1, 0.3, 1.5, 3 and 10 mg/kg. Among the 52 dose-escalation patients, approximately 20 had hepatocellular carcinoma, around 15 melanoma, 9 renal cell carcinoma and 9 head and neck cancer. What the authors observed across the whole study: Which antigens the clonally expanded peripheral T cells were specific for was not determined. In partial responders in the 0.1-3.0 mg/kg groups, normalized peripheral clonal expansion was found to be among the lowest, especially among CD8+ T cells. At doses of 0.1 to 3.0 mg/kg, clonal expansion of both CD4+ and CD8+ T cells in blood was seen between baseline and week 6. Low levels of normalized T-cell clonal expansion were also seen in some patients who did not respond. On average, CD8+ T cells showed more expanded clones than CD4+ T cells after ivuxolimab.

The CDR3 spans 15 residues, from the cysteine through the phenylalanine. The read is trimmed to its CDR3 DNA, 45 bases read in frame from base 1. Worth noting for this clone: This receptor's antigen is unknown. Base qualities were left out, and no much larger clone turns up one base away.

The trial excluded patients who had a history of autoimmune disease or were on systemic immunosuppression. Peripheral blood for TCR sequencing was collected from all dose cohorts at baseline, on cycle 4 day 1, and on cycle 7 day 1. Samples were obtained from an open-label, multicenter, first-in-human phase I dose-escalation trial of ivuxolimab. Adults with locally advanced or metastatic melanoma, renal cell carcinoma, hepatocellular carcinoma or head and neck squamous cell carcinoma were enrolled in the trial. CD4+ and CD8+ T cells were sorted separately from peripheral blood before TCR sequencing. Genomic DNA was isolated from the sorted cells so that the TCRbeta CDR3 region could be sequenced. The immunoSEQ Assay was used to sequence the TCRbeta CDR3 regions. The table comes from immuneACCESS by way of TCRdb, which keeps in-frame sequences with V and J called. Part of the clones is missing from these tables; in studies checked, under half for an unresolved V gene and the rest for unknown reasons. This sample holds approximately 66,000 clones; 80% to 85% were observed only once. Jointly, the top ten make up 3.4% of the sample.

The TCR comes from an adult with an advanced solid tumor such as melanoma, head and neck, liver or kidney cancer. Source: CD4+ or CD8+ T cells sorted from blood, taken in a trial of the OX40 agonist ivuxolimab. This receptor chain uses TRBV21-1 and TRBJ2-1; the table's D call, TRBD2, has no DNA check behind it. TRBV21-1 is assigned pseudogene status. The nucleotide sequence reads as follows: TGTGCCAGCAGCAAACTAGCGGGGGGGCACAATGAGCAGTTCTTC. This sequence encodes CASSKLAGGHNEQFF.